This T cell receptor (beta chain) derives from a study of memory CD8 T cells in hepatitis C reinfection. Study-level information: Peak reinfection sampling occurred 3 to 8 weeks after detected reinfection. Overall study results and limits: With four or five donors, public clonotype conclusions could not be definitive.

This CDR3 has 16 amino acids. Germline CDR1 LGHNA, CDR2 YNFKEQ. Trimming pared 1 base from V and 3 bases from J, leaving 12 bases between. Profiled with immunoSEQ multiplex PCR; TCRdb holds only in-frame clones, not every one. The table has around 45,000 clones, around nine tenths seen once. Concerning this clone: Its antigen is not known.

Documented time point: peak reinfection, 3 to 8 weeks after reinfection detection. TCR sequencing was done directly ex vivo on sorted cells, without expansion in vitro. At all three reinfection time points, viable CD3+ CD8+ CD45RO- cells from a couple of donors served as controls. This TCR came from a man between 18 and 35 years old with hepatitis C virus infection. Material for sequencing was naive CD8+ T cells sorted from blood. The rearrangement joins TRBV4-2 to TRBJ2-2; TRBD2 is a possible D gene (6 bases). CDR3: CASSQGGTHYTGELFF. In DNA form, the CDR3 reads TGTGCCAGCAGCCAAGGAGGGACTCACTACACCGGGGAGCTGTTTTTT.